The next 8 T cell receptor beta chains were all read from a single sample in a study of blood T cell repertoires in COVID-19 (dated by TCRdb to 2020 to 2021). Library preparation was by the immunoSEQ multiplex PCR assay. TCRdb took over this immuneACCESS table, retaining in-frame rearrangements with V and J assigned. Such tables are incomplete; in checked studies, under half of the missing clones stem from an unresolved V gene, and the remainder is unexplained. The sample yields tens of thousands of clones; 75% to 90% were counted once. Roughly 15% of the sample is held by the ten biggest clonotypes. Sequencing was performed on peripheral blood. Receptor source: an elderly woman with active or convalescent COVID-19.

This sequence joins TRBV7-2 and TRBJ1-3; possibly TRBD1 for D (6 bases). The CDR3 sequence is 14 residues long. Germline-derived CDR1 and CDR2 are SGHTA and FQGNSA. Trimming pared 6 bases from V and 7 bases from J, leaving 16 bases between. Here the CDR3 reads CASSSTGSRNTIYF. DNA for the CDR3: TGTGCCAGCAGTAGTACAGGGTCGCGGAACACCATATATTTT.

The chain recombines TRBV24-1 with TRBJ2-7; 7 bases agree with TRBD1. Losses at the gene ends were 9 bases for V and 1 base for J; bases not matched to a gene: 11. CDR3 length: 15 amino acids. Germline V gene lookup returns CDR1 KGHDR and CDR2 SFDVKD. The CDR3: CATPRGQLGSYEQYF. For the CDR3, the DNA is TGTGCCACCCCTAGGGGACAGTTGGGATCCTACGAGCAGTACTTC.

This chain joins TRBV3-1 (or the pseudogene TRBV3-2) and TRBJ2-2; TRBD1 is a possible D gene (6 bases). CDR1 is LGHDT, CDR2 YNNKEL, per germline (reference sequence). The CDR3 length is 18 residues. The germline V and J ends were trimmed by 4 bases and 0 bases, with 18 bases remaining between them. For the CDR3, the DNA is TGTGCCAGCAGCCGGACAGACCAACTAACCTCGAACACCGGGGAGCTGTTTTTT. This encodes CASSRTDQLTSNTGELFF.

V usage is TRBV11-2 and J usage is TRBJ2-1; the D gene is possibly TRBD1 (6 bases). The ends were cut back, 5 bases at V and 3 bases at J, with 23 bases in the middle. The CDR3 is 18 residues long. Germline V lookup: CDR1 SGHAT, CDR2 FQNNGV. CDR3 coding DNA: TGTGCCAGCAGCCCTACCCCACCTAGCACAGGGAGCTACAATGAGCAGTTCTTC. This translates into CASSPTPPSTGSYNEQFF.

The V and J genes are TRBV30 and TRBJ1-5, with D maybe TRBD1 (5 bases). Trimming took 2 bases from V and 9 from J, leaving 14 bases between them. The CDR3 contains 13 residues. Germline CDR1 and CDR2: GTSNPN and SVGIG (reference sequence). This CDR3 reads CAWSSGASRPQHF. DNA for the CDR3: TGTGCCTGGAGTAGCGGGGCCAGCCGGCCCCAGCATTTT. Filled out from reference TRBV30 and TRBJ1-5, the complete variable domain reads SQTIHQWPATLVQPVGSPLSLECTVEGTSNPNLYWYRQAAGRGLQLLFYSVGIGQISSEVPQNLSASRPQDRQFILSSKKLLLSDSGFYLCAWSSGASRPQHFGDGTRLSIL.

J is TRBJ1-4 and V is TRBV5-1; D gene uncertain. The V end lost 0 bases, the J end lost 5 bases, and 11 bases lay between the germline ends. Per germline, CDR1 SGHRS and CDR2 YFSETQ. The CDR3 is made up of 15 amino acids. The CDR3 region has the DNA TGCGCCAGCAGCTTGGGCGGGAGTGAGAATGAAAAACTGTTTTTT. It is translated as CASSLGGSENEKLFF.

This sequence joins TRBV4-2 and TRBJ1-2, with D perhaps matching TRBD1 (6 bases). The V end lost 0 bases, the J end lost 3 bases, and 8 bases lay between the germline ends. The germline V gene encodes CDR1 LGHNA and CDR2 YNFKEQ. This CDR3 region has 14 residues. The CDR3 DNA is TGTGCCAGCAGCCAAGACGCAGGGGACTATGGCTACACCTTC. Its protein product is CASSQDAGDYGYTF.

This sequence joins TRBV7-2 and TRBJ2-4; D gene unclear. Trimming took 5 bases from V and 0 from J, leaving 11 bases between them. The CDR3 spans 15 residues. Per the germline V gene, CDR1 is SGHTA and CDR2 is FQGNSA. The CDR3 DNA reads as TGTGCCAGCAGCAACCATCAGGTAGCCAAAAACATTCAGTACTTC. The encoded protein is CASSNHQVAKNIQYF.